This T cell receptor beta chain comes out of a study of cytomegalovirus exposure and HLA in healthy donors. Study as a whole: The roughly 670 first-cohort repertoires shared a platform with the approximately 120 validation repertoires, as reported in a later analysis.

The germline V gene encodes CDR1 SGHVS and CDR2 FNYEAQ. V trimming: 1 base; J trimming: 3 bases; junction bases outside the gene matches: 9. This CDR3 is built from 16 residues. General study results and limits: There were fewer than 200 TCR beta chains listed as cytomegalovirus-associated.

Profiled with immunoSEQ multiplex PCR; TCRdb holds only in-frame clones, not every one. The table has about 130,000 clones, roughly 90% seen once. The sample holds a few counts of this clone. No antigen is known for it. This receptor was taken from a young woman in good health and CMV-seronegative. J is TRBJ2-7 and V is TRBV7-6; 7 positions agree with TRBD2. The sequenced sample consisted of PBMCs. Here the CDR3 DNA reads TGTGCCAGCAGCTTAGTATCAGGCAGGGAGGGCTACGAGCAGTACTTC. Translating gives CASSLVSGREGYEQYF.